This T cell receptor beta chain stems from a study of tumor-infiltrating lymphocytes in primary liver carcinoma. The investigators made TCR beta cDNA from about 0.45 ug total RNA, using a constant-region primer. Slightly modified ARM-PCR, run as three nested multiplex PCR rounds, produced the TCR beta libraries. With TRBV1-TRBV30 forward primers and a C-beta reverse primer, the first two PCR rounds were run for 10 to 11 cycles each. TCRdb independently ran MiXCR on the multiplex PCR reads; one entry per CDR3 protein. The sample shows around 170,000 distinct CDR3 sequences, 60% of them seen only once. The CDR3 length is 17 residues. Germline CDR1 reads MNHNY; CDR2 reads SVGAGI (reference sequence). V dropped 0 bases and J dropped 5 bases, with 17 bases sitting between them. Researchers drew blood RNA from unsorted whole blood and extracted germline DNA as well.

The clonotype originates from a man aged 35-49 years with primary liver carcinoma and hepatitis B virus infection. Specimen: peripheral blood. The V gene is TRBV6-6, the J gene TRBJ1-5; D gene uncertain. The CDR3 region has the DNA TGTGCCAGCAGTTACTCGAACTTGAAGGCGGAGGATCAGCCCCAGCATTTT. Translated: CASSYSNLKAEDQPQHF.